The present T cell receptor (beta chain) was sequenced within a study of glioma-infiltrating T cells. V lost 3 bases and J 7 bases, leaving 12 bases between the germline ends. From germline, CDR1 is SQVTM and CDR2 ANQGSEA. This CDR3 has 12 residues. In this sample, this clonotype turned up a few times. Amplification of TCR alpha and beta CDR3 regions from RNA used iRepertoire nested multiplex PCR. TCRdb called the multiplex PCR reads again in MiXCR, with one record for every CDR3 protein. Of about 130,000 distinct CDR3 sequences in the sample, more than 20% were seen once. What was sequenced was glioma tissue, nonneoplastic brain tissue, or PBMCs (not recorded which). The clonotype comes from a human donor with low-grade glioma or glioblastoma, undergoing nonglioma brain surgery, or in good health (not recorded which). The chain links TRBV29-1 to TRBJ2-5; D remains ambiguous. The CDR3 spells CSVESLSGTQYF. The CDR3 nucleotides are TGCAGCGTTGAGTCGCTTTCGGGGACCCAGTACTTC.